The 31 T cell receptor beta chains listed next were all sequenced from one sample in a study of T cell repertoires in cytomegalovirus infection. MiXCR was run by TCRdb on the reads, yielding one entry per CDR3 protein. Of around 490,000 distinct CDR3 sequences listed, roughly 29% are singletons. Input material: PBMCs. The receptor set was obtained from a human donor in good health (CMV status not recorded). Some clones in this sample may be carry-over from other donors' samples.

This clonotype was recorded a few times. V is TRBV12-3 or TRBV12-4 and J is TRBJ1-1; D is ambiguous. The CDR3 length is 13 residues. V was shortened by 3 bases and J by 0 bases, with 5 bases between the two germline ends. The CDR3 is CASSFPVNTEAFF. Here the CDR3 DNA reads TGTGCCAGCAGTTTCCCTGTGAACACTGAAGCTTTCTTT.

This clonotype was recorded a few times. The chain joins TRBV7-3 to TRBJ2-3; D unresolved. Germline lookup yields CDR1 SGHTA and CDR2 FQGTGA. V lost 3 bases to trimming and J lost 1 base, with 11 bases between them. The length of the CDR3 is 15 residues. Here the CDR3 DNA reads TGTGCCAGCAGCTTCTCCGGTTTACGCACAGATACGCAGTATTTT. Its protein product is CASSFSGLRTDTQYF.

The CDR3 here is CSASKAVTDTQYF. The CDR3 DNA reads TGCAGTGCTAGTAAGGCGGTCACAGATACGCAGTATTTT. The rearrangement uses TRBV20-1 and TRBJ2-3; D remains unclear. V lost 3 bases and J 2 bases, leaving 9 bases between the germline ends. The CDR3 consists of 13 residues. Germline V gene data show CDR1 as DFQATT and CDR2 as SNEGSKA (reference sequence).

This clonotype was observed many times. The gene calls are TRBV28 and TRBJ2-1; the D gene is possibly TRBD2 (5 bases). Trimming took off 8 bases at V and 2 bases at J, with 16 bases between the two ends. Germline-derived CDR1 and CDR2 are MDHEN and SYDVKM. The CDR3 contains 15 residues. CDR3 sequence: CASLGIPGPYNEQFF. The CDR3 DNA reads TGTGCCAGCCTCGGGATCCCCGGCCCCTACAATGAGCAGTTCTTC.

The rearrangement uses TRBV5-5 and TRBJ1-5, with unresolved D. The germline V gene encodes CDR1 SGHKS and CDR2 YYEKEE (reference sequence). The CDR3 runs to 15 residues. Trimming pared 2 bases from V and 3 bases from J, leaving 12 bases between. This CDR3 reads CASSLNGLDNQPQHF. In nucleotides, the CDR3 is TGTGCCAGCAGCTTAAATGGCCTGGACAATCAGCCCCAGCATTTT. The full variable domain, completed using reference TRBV5-5 and TRBJ1-5, is DAGVTQSPTHLIKTRGQQVTLRCSPISGHKSVSWYQQVLGQGPQFIFQYYEKEERGRGNFPDRFSARQFPNYSSELNVNALLLGDSALYLCASSLNGLDNQPQHFGDGTRLSIL.

This clonotype has a handful of counts. The chain has TRBV7-6 and TRBJ1-1; D remains unclear. The germline CDR1 and CDR2 sequences are SGHVS and FNYEAQ. This CDR3 has 13 amino acids. The ends were cut back, 0 bases at V and 5 bases at J, with 7 bases in the middle. The CDR3 region has the DNA TGTGCCAGCAGCTTAGCACCGGAGACTGAAGCTTTCTTT. Translated: CASSLAPETEAFF.

A few counts support this clonotype. V usage is TRBV10-3 and J usage is TRBJ2-5; D unclear. CDR1 and CDR2 from the germline V gene are ENHRY and SYGVKD. CDR3 length equals 14 residues. V lost 3 bases and J lost 5, with 13 bases in between. The CDR3 sequence is CAISDTSIGETQYF. For the CDR3, the DNA is TGTGCCATCAGTGACACCTCAATAGGGGAGACCCAGTACTTC.

The CDR3, as DNA: TGCAGCGTGTCCGGGACTAGCGCTTACAATGAGCAGTTCTTC. Amino acid sequence: CSVSGTSAYNEQFF. The V and J genes are TRBV29-1 and TRBJ2-1, with 10 bases aligning to TRBD2. CDR3 length: 14 amino acids. The junction had 6 bases not matched to a gene; V was cut back by 6 bases and J by 4 bases. Germline V gene data show CDR1 as SQVTM and CDR2 as ANQGSEA.

This clonotype has only a few counts. The chain couples TRBV12-3 or TRBV12-4 to TRBJ1-1; D is possibly TRBD1 (5 bases). The CDR3 has 18 amino acids. Trimming left V 4 bases short and J 3 bases short, with 24 bases between. The CDR3: CASSSLMGLGGRDTEAFF. CDR3 in DNA: TGTGCCAGCAGTTCTTTAATGGGCCTGGGGGGGAGGGACACTGAAGCTTTCTTT.

This clonotype has a handful of counts. This sequence joins TRBV7-9 and TRBJ2-1, with 8 positions matching TRBD2. From germline, CDR1 is SEHNR and CDR2 FQNEAQ (reference sequence). The CDR3 totals 15 residues. The V and J ends lost 6 bases and 1 base, in that order; junction bases with no gene match: 5. The CDR3 DNA sequence: TGTGCCAGCAGACAAGCGGGAGTTTCCTACAATGAGCAGTTCTTC. Translating gives CASRQAGVSYNEQFF.

This clonotype was picked up a small number of times. The chain links TRBV7-6 to TRBJ2-7; D call uncertain. CDR1 SGHVS and CDR2 FNYEAQ come from the germline V gene. The CDR3 spans 13 residues. V was shortened by 5 bases and J by 2 bases, with 10 bases between the two germline ends. Written as DNA, the CDR3 is TGTGCCAGCAGCCCCCGAGTCGCCTACGAGCAGTACTTC. Translated, it gives CASSPRVAYEQYF.

The chain joins TRBV19 to TRBJ2-4; D is possibly TRBD1 (6 bases). The CDR3 is 17 residues long. V gave up 5 bases and J gave up 4 bases, with 21 bases separating them. CDR1 and CDR2 from the germline V gene are LNHDA and SQIVND (reference sequence). The CDR3 here is CASSPRQAGAIKNIQYF. Written as DNA, the CDR3 is TGTGCCAGTAGTCCTCGACAGGCCGGGGCTATAAAAAACATTCAGTACTTC.

This clonotype appeared a few times. The chain has TRBV14 and TRBJ1-2; D gene unclear. Germline V gene data show CDR1 as SGHDN and CDR2 as FVKESK. Trimming took 0 bases from V and 3 from J, leaving 2 bases between them. The CDR3 has 12 amino acids. DNA of the CDR3: TGTGCCAGCAGCCAAGAGGACTATGGCTACACCTTC. Amino acids: CASSQEDYGYTF.

This clonotype came up a few times. The chain carries TRBV12-3 or TRBV12-4 and TRBJ2-5; 8 nucleotides line up with TRBD1. This CDR3 has 14 amino acids. V shed 5 bases and J 5 bases; nucleotides not matched to a gene: 7. CDR3 DNA: TGTGCCAGCAGTAGCGAGACAGGGGTTGAGACCCAGTACTTC. As protein: CASSSETGVETQYF.

The chain combines TRBV12-3 or TRBV12-4 with TRBJ2-7, with TRBD2 identical over 9 bases. The V and J ends lost 5 bases and 5 bases, in that order; junction bases with no gene match: 16. CDR3 size: 17 residues. CDR3 nucleotides: TGTGCCAGCAGTAAAATCGGTGCGGGACTAGCTCAGAACGAGCAGTACTTC. Amino acid sequence: CASSKIGAGLAQNEQYF.

The rearrangement links TRBV12-3 or TRBV12-4 to TRBJ2-7; the D is unclear. The CDR3 covers 15 residues. The germline V and J ends were trimmed by 1 base and 4 bases, with 14 bases remaining between them. CDR3 amino acids: CASSLVLISIYEQYF. CDR3 bases: TGTGCCAGCAGTTTAGTCCTCATTTCTATTTACGAGCAGTACTTC.

The chain joins TRBV7-2 to TRBJ1-1; possibly TRBD1 for D (6 bases). Germline CDR1 reads SGHTA; CDR2 reads FQGNSA. The CDR3 is 12 amino acids. V lost 5 bases, J lost 7 bases, and 11 bases lay in between. The CDR3 DNA reads as TGTGCCAGCAGCAGTACAGGGTATGAAGCTTTCTTT. It codes for CASSSTGYEAFF.

This sequence joins TRBV5-6 and TRBJ2-6; D is perhaps TRBD2 (5 bases). V was trimmed by 2 bases and J by 0 bases, leaving 12 bases between them. The CDR3 totals 17 residues. The germline CDR1 and CDR2 sequences are SGHDT and YYEEEE. CDR3: CASSFGVGNSGANVLTF. For the CDR3, the DNA is TGTGCCAGCAGCTTCGGGGTGGGAAACTCTGGGGCCAACGTCCTGACTTTC.

This clonotype was seen many times. The genes are TRBV12-3 or TRBV12-4 and TRBJ1-2; 7 bases line up with TRBD1. J lost 8 bases, V lost 5 bases, and 8 bases had no gene match. The CDR3 runs 13 residues. The CDR3: CASSTTGVTGYTF. Written as DNA, the CDR3 is TGTGCCAGCAGTACCACAGGGGTTACAGGCTACACCTTC.

This clonotype was detected only a few times. The V call is TRBV20-1, the J call TRBJ1-5, with 8 bases lining up with TRBD1. In germline, CDR1 is DFQATT, CDR2 SNEGSKA (reference sequence). The V and J ends lost 3 bases and 1 base, in that order; junction bases with no gene match: 11. CDR3 length: 17 residues. This chain's CDR3 is CSASRQGAILSNQPQHF. The CDR3 DNA follows: TGCAGTGCTAGTCGGCAGGGGGCGATTCTCAGCAATCAGCCCCAGCATTTT.

The chain employs TRBV15 and TRBJ1-5, with TRBD1 matching over 7 bases. V was pared by 0 bases and J by 2 bases, with 4 bases of the junction left unmatched. This CDR3 is built from 16 residues. From germline, CDR1 is LNHNV and CDR2 YYDKDF (reference sequence). The DNA of the CDR3 is TGTGCCACCAGCAGAGATTTCAGGGGGGGCAATCAGCCCCAGCATTTT. This encodes CATSRDFRGGNQPQHF.

This clonotype has a handful of counts. The CDR3 here is CSVGGDSNTEAFF. CDR3 nucleotide sequence: TGCAGCGTGGGGGGGGACAGTAACACTGAAGCTTTCTTT. The rearrangement links TRBV29-1 to TRBJ1-1; the match to TRBD1 covers 7 bases. CDR1 and CDR2 (germline): SQVTM, ANQGSEA. The CDR3 sequence is 13 residues long. With V trimmed by 6 bases and J by 2 bases, 6 bases remained unmatched.

The J gene is TRBJ1-5, the V gene TRBV7-2; D not certain. The CDR3 contains 12 residues. CDR1 and CDR2 (germline): SGHTA, FQGNSA. Trimming shortened V by 1 base and J by 7 bases, and 5 bases separated the two germline ends. As DNA, the CDR3 is TGTGCCAGCAGCTTAGATCACCAGCCCCAGCATTTT. Translation: CASSLDHQPQHF.

This clonotype was seen just once. This chain links TRBV9 with TRBJ2-1; 7 bases are shared with TRBD1. Germline V gene data show CDR1 as SGDLS and CDR2 as YYNGEE. CDR3 length: 16 residues. The V and J ends lost 2 bases and 5 bases, in that order; junction bases with no gene match: 10. CDR3: CASSVRQGGFNNEQFF. The CDR3 region has the DNA TGTGCCAGCAGCGTCAGGCAAGGGGGCTTTAACAATGAGCAGTTCTTC.

This clonotype appeared a few times. This chain connects TRBV10-3 to TRBJ2-1; D call uncertain. The CDR3 totals 12 residues. Trimming cost V 0 bases and J 8 bases, with 5 bases left between them. In germline, CDR1 is ENHRY, CDR2 SYGVKD. The CDR3 region has the DNA TGTGCCATCAGTGAGTCCCGGGATGAGCAGTTCTTC. This gives the protein CAISESRDEQFF.

This clonotype was detected many times. The CDR3 reads CASSYSGGGPDEQFF. For the CDR3, the DNA is TGTGCCAGCAGTTACTCTGGGGGAGGGCCGGATGAGCAGTTCTTC. The rearrangement uses TRBV6-5 and TRBJ2-1, with 7 bases identical to TRBD2. Trimming cost V 0 bases and J 8 bases; bases outside gene matches: 7. Germline V CDR1 and CDR2: MNHEY, SVGAGI. This CDR3 region has 15 residues.

This clonotype was seen ten or more times. This chain uses TRBV12-3 or TRBV12-4 with TRBJ2-1, with TRBD2 identical over 9 bases. The length of the CDR3 is 15 residues. The trim removed 6 bases at V and 6 bases at J, leaving 9 bases unmatched. DNA for the CDR3: TGTGCCAGCAGACAAGCGGGAGGAGGGGGCAATGAGCAGTTCTTC. Translated: CASRQAGGGGNEQFF.

This chain links TRBV6-6 with TRBJ2-5; D is uncertain. Germline V lookup: CDR1 MNHNY, CDR2 SVGAGI (reference sequence). V shed 1 base and J shed 4 bases, with 19 bases lying between them. The CDR3 extends over 17 amino acids. Here the CDR3 DNA reads TGTGCCAGCAGTTACTACATAACGGGCCCCTCCCCAGAGACCCAGTACTTC. Its translation is CASSYYITGPSPETQYF.

The rearrangement uses TRBV18 and TRBJ2-2, with 7 bases that match TRBD1. The germline V gene encodes CDR1 KGHSH and CDR2 LQKENI. The CDR3 loop spans 16 amino acids. Trimming took 4 bases from V and 0 from J; bases not matched to a gene: 5. The CDR3, as DNA: TGTGCCAGCTCACGAACCGGGACAGCGAACACCGGGGAGCTGTTTTTT. Translated: CASSRTGTANTGELFF.

The chain combines TRBV6-5 with TRBJ2-7, with 7 bases aligning to TRBD2. The CDR3 length is 15 residues. Germline loops: CDR1 MNHEY, CDR2 SVGAGI. V shed 0 bases, J shed 9 bases, and the junction held 11 bases outside the gene matches. The CDR3 coding sequence is TGTGCCAGCAGTTACTCCGGACTAGGGGTGGCCGCGCAGTACTTC. Translating gives CASSYSGLGVAAQYF.

This chain connects TRBV3-1 to TRBJ2-1; D is uncertain. Deletions cut 3 bases from V and 1 base from J, with 10 bases between. This CDR3 is built from 15 residues. Germline V gene sequence: CDR1 LGHDT, CDR2 YNNKEL (reference sequence). CDR3 residues: CASSHGWGSYNEQFF. CDR3 DNA: TGTGCCAGCAGCCATGGTTGGGGATCCTACAATGAGCAGTTCTTC.